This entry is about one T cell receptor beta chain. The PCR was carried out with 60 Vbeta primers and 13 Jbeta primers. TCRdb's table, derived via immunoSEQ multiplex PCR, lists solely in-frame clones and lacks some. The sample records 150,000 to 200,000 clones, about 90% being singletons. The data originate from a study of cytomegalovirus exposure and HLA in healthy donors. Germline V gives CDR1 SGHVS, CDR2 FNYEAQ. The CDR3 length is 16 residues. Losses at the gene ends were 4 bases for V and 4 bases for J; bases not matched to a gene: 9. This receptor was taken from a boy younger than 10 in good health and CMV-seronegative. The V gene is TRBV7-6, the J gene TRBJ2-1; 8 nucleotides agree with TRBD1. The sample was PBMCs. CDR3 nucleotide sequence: TGTGCCAGCAGCTCCTCCGGGACAGGACATTACAATGAGCAGTTCTTC. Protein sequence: CASSSSGTGHYNEQFF.